This entry features one T cell receptor (beta chain) sequence. The sample belongs to a study of blood T cell repertoires in COVID-19. Looking at the study overall: Whether acute or convalescent, the COVID-19 samples came from the United States, Italy and Spain. The cDNA or gDNA used as material had been derived from T cells, B-cell-depleted T cells, or PBMCs.

Assay used: immunoSEQ multiplex PCR; TCRdb lists only in-frame clones, some missing. The sample contains some 140,000 clones, about four fifths of which appear only once. The clonotype comes from a man aged 30 to 45 who had recovered from COVID-19. Material: PBMCs or T cells enriched from blood (not recorded which).

The CDR3 protein is CATSDEDRYNEQFF. The CDR3 DNA reads TGTGCCACCAGTGATGAGGATAGATACAATGAGCAGTTCTTC. The chain uses TRBV24-1 and TRBJ2-1; the D is unclear. Germline lookup yields CDR1 KGHDR and CDR2 SFDVKD. Between the trimmed V and J ends, which lost 3 bases and 4 bases, there was a span of 9 bases. This CDR3 contains 14 residues.